A single sample gave rise to the 25 T cell receptor beta chains below, sequenced in a study of blood T cell repertoires in COVID-19. TCRdb's table, derived via immunoSEQ multiplex PCR, lists solely in-frame clones and lacks some. The sample carries 150,000 or so clones, around two thirds recorded once. Material: peripheral blood. The receptors were gathered from a woman of 80 years or more with acute or convalescent COVID-19.

This clone has ten or more counts. The chain has TRBV4-1 and TRBJ1-3; no definite D call. V was trimmed by 6 bases and J by 4 bases, leaving 10 bases between them. Germline values: CDR1 MGHRA, CDR2 YSYEKL. There are 13 residues in the CDR3. The CDR3 region is CASSPMTGNTIYF. Here the CDR3 DNA reads TGCGCCAGCAGTCCAATGACAGGAAACACCATATATTTT.

This clone was seen only a few times. The rearrangement links TRBV2 to TRBJ1-4; 9 nucleotides agree with TRBD1. This CDR3 comprises 13 residues. Trimming at V came to 7 bases and at J to 5 bases, leaving 2 bases not matched to a gene. Germline values: CDR1 SNHLY, CDR2 FYNNEI. CDR3 coding DNA: TGTGCCAGCATCGGGACAGGGAATGAAAAACTGTTTTTT. This gives the protein CASIGTGNEKLFF.

The chain combines TRBV14 with TRBJ2-7; a possible D gene is TRBD2 (6 bases). This CDR3 spans 13 amino acids. V was trimmed by 0 bases and J by 6 bases, leaving 9 bases between them. CDR1 is SGHDN and CDR2 is FVKESK in the germline V gene. The CDR3 DNA follows: TGTGCCAGCAGCCAAGAATGGGGGGTCGAGCAGTACTTC. It translates to CASSQEWGVEQYF.

This chain links TRBV7-8 with TRBJ1-1; no clear D. This CDR3 has 15 residues. In germline, CDR1 is SGHVS, CDR2 FQNEAQ. V was shortened by 5 bases and J by 1 base, with 14 bases between the two germline ends. The CDR3 nucleotides are TGTGCCAGCAGCCCCCGGGGTTGGGGGAACACTGAAGCTTTCTTT. It codes for CASSPRGWGNTEAFF.

The chain combines TRBV5-1 with TRBJ2-7; TRBD2 agrees at 9 bases. Germline V gene data show CDR1 as SGHRS and CDR2 as YFSETQ. This CDR3 has 14 amino acids. After removal of 2 bases from V and 2 bases from J, the junction contained 2 bases not matched to a gene. This CDR3 is CASSLAGGPYEQYF. The CDR3 bases are TGCGCCAGCAGCTTAGCGGGAGGACCCTACGAGCAGTACTTC.

The gene calls are TRBV5-4 and TRBJ2-7; 7 nucleotides line up with TRBD1. The germline V gene encodes CDR1 SGHNT and CDR2 YYREEE (reference sequence). The CDR3 spans 13 residues. V gave up 1 base and J gave up 7 bases; unmatched junction bases: 5. In DNA, the CDR3 is TGTGCCAGCAGCTTGAAAGGGGGCAGGGAGCAGTACTTC. As protein: CASSLKGGREQYF.

CDR3 bases: TGTGCCATCAGTGAGAACGGAGTCTACGAGCAGTACTTC. It codes for CAISENGVYEQYF. This rearrangement joins TRBV10-3 to TRBJ2-7; no reliable D call. V was pared by 2 bases and J by 3 bases, with 8 bases between. Germline V lookup: CDR1 ENHRY, CDR2 SYGVKD. The CDR3 loop spans 13 amino acids.

V gene TRBV6-2 or TRBV6-3 combines with J gene TRBJ1-1; D ambiguous. Germline lookup yields CDR1 MNHEY and CDR2 SVGEGT. The V end was cut by 0 bases, the J end by 1 base, with 9 bases between. The CDR3 is 15 residues long. The CDR3 bases are TGTGCCAGCAGTTACTCGGCGGGCACGAACACTGAAGCTTTCTTT. As protein: CASSYSAGTNTEAFF.

The rearrangement joins TRBV6-1 to TRBJ1-2, with D perhaps TRBD1 (5 bases). The ends were cut back, 0 bases at V and 4 bases at J, with 18 bases in the middle. Germline lookup yields CDR1 MNHNS and CDR2 SASEGT. This CDR3 contains 17 residues. CDR3 sequence (DNA): TGTGCCAGCAGTGAAGCCTTTGTCGACAGCCCTTTCTATGGCTACACCTTC. Amino acid sequence: CASSEAFVDSPFYGYTF.

The chain recombines TRBV20-1 with TRBJ2-7; possible D gene TRBD1, 6 bases. Trimming pared 3 bases from V and 9 bases from J, leaving 12 bases between. Germline V CDR1 and CDR2: DFQATT, SNEGSKA (reference sequence). The CDR3 covers 11 residues. The CDR3 protein is CSASEQGLQYF. The CDR3 bases are TGCAGTGCTAGTGAACAGGGATTGCAGTACTTC.

This rearrangement joins TRBV2 to TRBJ1-2, with D uncertain. The CDR3 is made up of 14 amino acids. Germline assignment: CDR1 SNHLY and CDR2 FYNNEI. V lost 3 bases to trimming and J lost 2 bases, with 10 bases between them. Here the CDR3 DNA reads TGTGCCAGCAGTGAGACCGAGAGGAACTATGGCTACACCTTC. This gives the protein CASSETERNYGYTF.

This chain connects TRBV19 to TRBJ1-4; a weak D match, TRBD1 (5 bases). V was clipped by 4 bases and J by 7 bases, with 22 bases between them. CDR3 length: 17 residues. CDR1 LNHDA and CDR2 SQIVND come from the germline V gene (reference sequence). CDR3 region: CASSKLEGAGMGEKLFF. In DNA, the CDR3 is TGTGCCAGTAGTAAACTGGAGGGAGCAGGGATGGGTGAAAAACTGTTTTTT.

The chain joins TRBV5-6 to TRBJ2-5; weak D call: TRBD2 (5 bases). The CDR3 has 15 residues. Trimming cost V 1 base and J 4 bases, with 14 bases left between them. Germline V gene lookup returns CDR1 SGHDT and CDR2 YYEEEE. Here the CDR3 reads CASSLLARKGETQYF. In DNA form, the CDR3 reads TGTGCCAGCAGCTTGTTAGCGCGGAAAGGAGAGACCCAGTACTTC. The complete variable domain, with remaining parts taken from reference TRBV5-6 and TRBJ2-5, reads DAGVTQSPTHLIKTRGQQVTLRCSPKSGHDTVSWYQQALGQGPQFIFQYYEEEERQRGNFPDRFSGHQFPNYSSELNVNALLLGDSALYLCASSLLARKGETQYFGPGTRLLVL.

This sequence joins TRBV3-1 (or the pseudogene TRBV3-2) and TRBJ1-3, with no clear D. Germline lookup yields CDR1 LGHDT and CDR2 YNNKEL (reference sequence). V dropped 3 bases and J dropped 0 bases, with 15 bases sitting between them. The CDR3 covers 17 residues. This CDR3 reads CASSQTRSSISGNTIYF. The CDR3 nucleotides are TGTGCCAGCAGCCAGACTCGCTCCAGTATCTCTGGAAACACCATATATTTT.

In this sample, this clone turned up once. V is TRBV6-5 and J is TRBJ2-1, with 8 positions matching TRBD2. From germline, CDR1 is MNHEY and CDR2 SVGAGI. The CDR3 is made up of 13 amino acids. V shed 6 bases and J 8 bases; nucleotides not matched to a gene: 6. The CDR3 nucleotides are TGTGCCAGCAGAGGGACTAGTAACGATGAGCAGTTCTTC. Encoded protein: CASRGTSNDEQFF.

The chain has TRBV11-2 and TRBJ2-7; TRBD1 agrees at 7 bases. The CDR3 is 14 residues long. Germline loops: CDR1 SGHAT, CDR2 FQNNGV. The V and J ends lost 2 bases and 3 bases, in that order; junction bases with no gene match: 4. CDR3 nucleotide sequence: TGTGCCAGCAGCTTATCTCCAGGGGGCTACGAGCAGTACTTC. Amino acids: CASSLSPGGYEQYF.

In its sample, this clone was seen once. This rearrangement joins TRBV3-1 (or the pseudogene TRBV3-2) to TRBJ2-7; weak D call: TRBD2 (5 bases). Germline assignment: CDR1 LGHDT and CDR2 YNNKEL (reference sequence). V gave up 2 bases and J gave up 6 bases, with 14 bases separating them. The CDR3 length is 14 residues. The CDR3 DNA reads TGTGCCAGCAGCCAAAGGGCCGGTCTAGCCGAGCAGTACTTC. Encoded protein: CASSQRAGLAEQYF.

This chain uses TRBV28 with TRBJ1-5; no firm D call. Germline assignment: CDR1 MDHEN and CDR2 SYDVKM. V was trimmed by 6 bases and J by 9 bases, leaving 18 bases between them. This CDR3 region has 14 residues. CDR3 nucleotides: TGTGCCAGCAGGGACGGGAGGCTAATGACGCCCCAGCATTTT. Protein sequence: CASRDGRLMTPQHF.

CDR3 sequence: CASSFPGYNQPQHF. Here the CDR3 DNA reads TGTGCCAGCAGTTTCCCAGGCTACAATCAGCCCCAGCATTTT. The V gene is TRBV28, the J gene TRBJ1-5; D is undetermined. The V and J ends lost 3 bases and 3 bases respectively, with 9 bases between them. The CDR3 runs 14 residues. The germline CDR1 and CDR2 sequences are MDHEN and SYDVKM.

This chain connects TRBV6-5 to TRBJ1-4, with 7 bases lining up with TRBD1. Per the germline V gene, CDR1 is MNHEY and CDR2 is SVGAGI. J lost 6 bases, V lost 4 bases, and 8 bases had no gene match. This CDR3 spans 15 amino acids. The CDR3 nucleotides are TGTGCCAGCAGTTCTCCCCGCAGGGGGGATGAAAAACTGTTTTTT. This encodes CASSSPRRGDEKLFF.

The chain links TRBV2 to TRBJ2-1, with TRBD2 matching 15 bases. Trimming cost V 6 bases and J 4 bases; bases outside gene matches: 4. Germline V gene sequence: CDR1 SNHLY, CDR2 FYNNEI. The CDR3 runs to 16 residues. The CDR3 region is CASRLGLAGGYNEQFF. DNA for the CDR3: TGTGCCAGCAGACTGGGACTAGCGGGAGGTTACAATGAGCAGTTCTTC.

This chain uses TRBV19 with TRBJ2-1; D gene unclear. V was shortened by 6 bases and J by 1 base, with 13 bases between the two germline ends. The CDR3 has 15 amino acids. Germline loops: CDR1 LNHDA, CDR2 SQIVND (reference sequence). The CDR3 DNA follows: TGTGCCAGTAGCCCTTCGGTTCCGTCCTACAATGAGCAGTTCTTC. This translates into CASSPSVPSYNEQFF. The variable domain in full, completed from reference TRBV19 and TRBJ2-1, reads DGGITQSPKYLFRKEGQNVTLSCEQNLNHDAMYWYRQDPGQGLRLIYYSQIVNDFQKGDIAEGYSVSREKKESFPLTVTSAQKNPTAFYLCASSPSVPSYNEQFFGPGTRLTVL.

The chain uses TRBV3-1 (or the pseudogene TRBV3-2) and TRBJ1-1; no clear D gene. Trimming left V 4 bases short and J 4 bases short, with 10 bases between. Germline CDR1 LGHDT, CDR2 YNNKEL (reference sequence). CDR3 length: 13 amino acids. The CDR3 DNA reads as TGTGCCAGCAGCCTCTTCCGAGGCACTGAAGCTTTCTTT. Protein product: CASSLFRGTEAFF.

The sample holds a few counts of this clone. The chain couples TRBV3-1 (or the pseudogene TRBV3-2) to TRBJ1-5, with 12 bases identical to TRBD1. Trimming took 1 base from V and 5 from J; bases not matched to a gene: 12. Germline V lookup: CDR1 LGHDT, CDR2 YNNKEL (reference sequence). CDR3 length: 19 residues. This chain's CDR3 is CASSQGWGTGGPGDQPQHF. The CDR3, as DNA: TGTGCCAGCAGCCAAGGATGGGGGACAGGGGGCCCTGGCGATCAGCCCCAGCATTTT.

The chain carries TRBV6-2 or TRBV6-3 and TRBJ1-5, with 10 bases aligning to TRBD1. The V segment lost 3 bases and the J segment 5 bases; nucleotides outside the gene matches: 10. Germline CDR1 MNHEY, CDR2 SVGEGT. This CDR3 is built from 17 residues. The CDR3 is CASSYATGGYEYQPQHF. The CDR3 DNA reads as TGTGCCAGCAGTTATGCGACAGGGGGCTACGAATATCAGCCCCAGCATTTT.